The rows below give T cell receptor beta chains drawn from one sample of a study of breast tumors, draining lymph nodes, adjacent tissues. Using its own MiXCR run on the multiplex PCR reads, TCRdb lists one record per CDR3 protein. Of 90,000 to 120,000 distinct CDR3 sequences listed, 21% are singletons. Sequencing used axillary lymph node tissue. Receptors were obtained from a female donor with breast cancer. Some clones in this sample may be carry-over from other donors' samples. CDR3s leave out the opening cysteine and the closing phenylalanine or tryptophan. Only some rows state a clone size, as once, few, many or a class for expanded clones.

size: many
V: TRBV4-1
J: TRBJ1-4
CDR3: ASSQFGAGTGVSGEKLF

size: many
V: TRBV30
J: TRBJ1-6
CDR3: AWMAGANSPLH

size: many
V: TRBV7-7
J: TRBJ2-5
CDR3: ASSLERGWQETQY

size: many
V: TRBV6-1
J: TRBJ2-1
CDR3: ASIRRGTNNEQF

size: .
V: TRBV10-3
J: TRBJ1-1
CDR3: ASLDRGTEAF

size: many
V: TRBV12-3/TRBV12-4
J: TRBJ1-2
CDR3: ASSFPGGRSGYT

size: .
V: TRBV7-9
J: TRBJ2-7
CDR3: AGSLQHGGGADEQY

size: many
V: TRBV5-1
J: TRBJ2-5
CDR3: ASSSGGNEETQY

size: .
V: TRBV28
J: TRBJ2-6
CDR3: ASSRFPGQLTGANVLT

size: many
V: TRBV4-2
J: TRBJ2-1
CDR3: ASSQAGSGRINEQF

size: many
V: TRBV20-1
J: TRBJ1-2
CDR3: SARDPPRPANYGYT

size: many
V: TRBV5-1
J: TRBJ1-5
CDR3: ASSLQGYGQPQH

size: .
V: TRBV3-1
J: TRBJ2-1
CDR3: ASSLLAGGAGEQF

size: many
V: TRBV5-1
J: TRBJ1-2
CDR3: ASSPEGYGYT

size: many
V: TRBV7-9
J: TRBJ2-1
CDR3: ASSLRTPTSFWNEQF

size: .
V: TRBV2
J: TRBJ2-2
CDR3: ASSAITTGELF

size: many
V: TRBV24-1
J: TRBJ1-2
CDR3: ATSDPGQGNGYT

size: .
V: TRBV3-1
J: TRBJ1-1
CDR3: ASSQGRGGTEAF

size: many
V: TRBV19
J: TRBJ1-5
CDR3: ASSIQRSQPQH

size: many
V: TRBV9
J: TRBJ1-2
CDR3: ASSVGQGAYGYT

size: many
V: TRBV4-2
J: TRBJ2-1
CDR3: ASSRAGEDEQF

size: many
V: TRBV6-6
J: TRBJ2-2
CDR3: ASSYGTGAPGELF

size: many
V: TRBV7-9
J: TRBJ1-4
CDR3: ASSLSDIGLF

size: many
V: TRBV2
J: TRBJ2-1
CDR3: ARQGSSYNEQF

size: many
V: TRBV19
J: TRBJ2-2
CDR3: ASIGPTGELF

size: many
V: TRBV5-1
J: TRBJ2-1
CDR3: ASSLGQGFVNEQF

size: .
V: TRBV5-4
J: TRBJ1-2
CDR3: ASRRQGQLTYGYT

size: many
V: TRBV19
J: TRBJ2-2
CDR3: ASTLYTANTGELF

size: few
V: TRBV3-1
J: TRBJ2-2
CDR3: ASSPRVSSRTGELF

size: many
V: TRBV20-1
J: TRBJ2-1
CDR3: SATPSLGQSSYNEQF

size: many
V: TRBV7-3
J: TRBJ2-7
CDR3: ASSLEGGGGEQY

size: .
V: TRBV28
J: TRBJ1-4
CDR3: ASSTLKTVWAEKLF

size: many
V: TRBV3-1
J: TRBJ2-2
CDR3: ASSQVSLGGELF

size: many
V: TRBV5-1
J: TRBJ2-3
CDR3: ASSLSGYRGTDTQY

size: many
V: TRBV5-8
J: TRBJ2-3
CDR3: ASSAGTDTITDTQY

size: many
V: TRBV11-2
J: TRBJ2-5
CDR3: ASSPNVRDWETQY

size: many
V: TRBV6-1
J: TRBJ2-3
CDR3: ASRLTDRSTDTQY

size: many
V: TRBV5-1
J: TRBJ2-2
CDR3: ASRMRQGATGELF

size: many
V: TRBV9
J: TRBJ2-2
CDR3: ASSVANPGELF

size: many
V: TRBV20-1
J: TRBJ2-5
CDR3: SARDPGRETQY

size: many
V: TRBV7-9
J: TRBJ2-1
CDR3: ASSLREKDEQF

size: many
V: TRBV5-5
J: TRBJ2-1
CDR3: ASSFYGDNEQF

size: many
V: TRBV10-3
J: TRBJ2-5
CDR3: AISESRGETQY

size: many
V: TRBV9
J: TRBJ2-5
CDR3: ASSVDGSQETQY

size: .
V: TRBV6-5
J: TRBJ2-2
CDR3: ASRTPGQRASGELF

size: .
V: TRBV28
J: TRBJ2-1
CDR3: ASRNPDRRYNEQF

size: many
V: TRBV2
J: TRBJ2-6
CDR3: ASSEGRGRGGANVLT

size: many
V: TRBV6-6
J: TRBJ1-5
CDR3: ASALGDRVFWPQH

size: .
V: TRBV5-6
J: TRBJ2-5
CDR3: ASSNPTGGEETQY

size: once
V: TRBV6-5
J: TRBJ2-2
CDR3: ASTLGAGGWTGELF

size: many
V: TRBV6-4
J: TRBJ2-1
CDR3: ASSDFSTGGEQF

size: .
V: TRBV20-1
J: TRBJ1-6
CDR3: SARESAGGRVSPLH

size: .
V: TRBV18
J: TRBJ2-7
CDR3: ASSPRAGAHEQY

size: few
V: TRBV5-4
J: TRBJ2-6
CDR3: ASSSLAGGDPASGANVLT

size: few
V: TRBV28
J: TRBJ2-6
CDR3: ASSQRASGANVLT

size: many
V: TRBV19
J: TRBJ2-1
CDR3: ASSIGGGGPGNEQF

size: many
V: TRBV15
J: TRBJ2-2
CDR3: ATSRARTSGNTGELF